The 21 T cell receptor beta chains below all came from one sample that was sequenced in a study of shared clonotypes between healthy human individuals. CD45RO-negative cells were positively selected for CCR7, leaving out terminally differentiated effector memory CD45RA+ cells. Generated by immunoSEQ multiplex PCR, the TCRdb table keeps only in-frame clones and is missing some. The table has under 600,000 clones, roughly 98% seen once. The sequencing input was naive CD8+ T cells sorted from blood. The receptors shown here come from a man younger than 40 in good health.

The genes are TRBV9 and TRBJ2-3; 7 nucleotides agree with TRBD2. This CDR3 comprises 14 residues. Trimming cost V 3 bases and J 2 bases; bases outside gene matches: 3. Germline V gene data show CDR1 as SGDLS and CDR2 as YYNGEE. The chain's CDR3 is CASSESGTTDTQYF. The CDR3, as DNA: TGTGCCAGCAGCGAGAGCGGGACCACAGATACGCAGTATTTT.

This chain connects TRBV30 to TRBJ2-2; possibly TRBD2 for D (6 bases). The V end lost 0 bases, the J end lost 5 bases, and 10 bases lay between the germline ends. There are 14 residues in the CDR3. Germline lookup yields CDR1 GTSNPN and CDR2 SVGIG (reference sequence). CDR3 sequence (DNA): TGTGCCTGGAGTGTACCAGGGAGGACCGGGGAGCTGTTTTTT. This gives the protein CAWSVPGRTGELFF.

In regard to this clone: Other DNA sequences in this specimen translate into the identical CDR3. The genes are TRBV7-9 and TRBJ2-3; D uncertain. Trimming stripped 5 bases from V and 2 bases from J, with 8 bases between. Looked up from germline, CDR1 is SEHNR and CDR2 is FQNEAQ (reference sequence). The CDR3 is 13 amino acids. Written as DNA, the CDR3 is TGTGCCAGCAGCCCCACGTCCACAGATACGCAGTATTTT. This sequence encodes CASSPTSTDTQYF.

J is TRBJ2-1 and V is TRBV19; D unresolved. Germline loops: CDR1 LNHDA, CDR2 SQIVND (reference sequence). This CDR3 has 15 residues. Trimming shortened V by 4 bases and J by 4 bases, and 14 bases separated the two germline ends. CDR3 sequence: CASSTRVGRYNEQFF. DNA of the CDR3: TGTGCCAGTAGTACTAGAGTGGGAAGGTACAATGAGCAGTTCTTC.

The chain joins TRBV19 to TRBJ1-1; tentatively, D is TRBD1 (5 bases). Germline V gives CDR1 LNHDA, CDR2 SQIVND (reference sequence). V was pared by 6 bases and J by 0 bases, with 17 bases between. The length of the CDR3 is 16 residues. CDR3 in amino acids: CASSPGTLGVNTEAFF. CDR3 DNA sequence: TGTGCCAGTAGCCCAGGGACCCTGGGGGTGAACACTGAAGCTTTCTTT. The whole variable domain, remainder taken from reference TRBV19 and TRBJ1-1, is DGGITQSPKYLFRKEGQNVTLSCEQNLNHDAMYWYRQDPGQGLRLIYYSQIVNDFQKGDIAEGYSVSREKKESFPLTVTSAQKNPTAFYLCASSPGTLGVNTEAFFGQGTRLTVV.

In regard to this clone: Other nucleotide sequences from this sample produce the same CDR3. This sequence joins TRBV29-1 and TRBJ2-7; 10 bases are shared with TRBD1. V shed 4 bases and J 2 bases; nucleotides not matched to a gene: 2. Germline-derived CDR1 and CDR2 are SQVTM and ANQGSEA. CDR3 size: 13 residues. This CDR3 is CSVVGTGAYEQYF. CDR3 nucleotides: TGCAGCGTTGTGGGGACAGGGGCCTACGAGCAGTACTTC.

The CDR3 DNA is TGTGCCACCAGCAGAGATCGAATTGAACAGAACGAGCAGTACTTC. This codes for CATSRDRIEQNEQYF. The chain recombines TRBV15 with TRBJ2-7, with D unresolved. The V and J ends lost 0 bases and 5 bases respectively, with 14 bases between them. There are 15 residues in the CDR3. CDR1 and CDR2 (germline): LNHNV, YYDKDF (reference sequence). Supplemented by reference TRBV15 and TRBJ2-7, the full variable domain reads DAMVIQNPRYQVTQFGKPVTLSCSQTLNHNVMYWYQQKSSQAPKLLFHYYDKDFNNEADTPDNFQSRRPNTSFCFLDIRSPGLGDTAMYLCATSRDRIEQNEQYFGPGTRLTVT.

The genes are TRBV29-1 and TRBJ2-3; D not certain. This CDR3 spans 13 amino acids. Between the trimmed V and J ends, which lost 2 bases and 2 bases, there was a span of 8 bases. Germline V gene data show CDR1 as SQVTM and CDR2 as ANQGSEA. This CDR3 is CSVESTSTDTQYF. The CDR3 DNA follows: TGCAGCGTTGAATCCACCTCCACAGATACGCAGTATTTT.

The V and J genes are TRBV7-8 and TRBJ2-5, with 11 positions matching TRBD2. The end of the DNA fits TRBJ2-7 better, so the J call may be wrong. The CDR3 sequence is 16 residues long. CDR1 is SGHVS and CDR2 is FQNEAQ in the germline V gene. CDR3 protein: CASSSKTSGSFYEQYF. The CDR3, as DNA: TGTGCCAGCAGCTCGAAAACTAGCGGGAGTTTCTACGAGCAGTACTTC.

This clone came up once. The gene calls are TRBV13 and TRBJ1-2; D is perhaps TRBD1 (6 bases). Trimming took off 6 bases at V and 2 bases at J, with 10 bases between the two ends. The CDR3 has 13 amino acids. The V gene's germline CDR1 is PRHDT and CDR2 FYEKMQ (reference sequence). DNA for the CDR3: TGTGCCAGCAGTACCGACAGGAACTATGGCTACACCTTC. Protein sequence: CASSTDRNYGYTF.

The chain is built from TRBV29-1 and TRBJ2-7; TRBD1 matches at 8 bases. Trimming took 4 bases from V and 2 from J; bases not matched to a gene: 4. The CDR3 length is 13 residues. CDR1 SQVTM and CDR2 ANQGSEA come from the germline V gene. CDR3 loop: CSVAQGGPYEQYF. CDR3 sequence (DNA): TGCAGCGTTGCACAGGGGGGCCCCTACGAGCAGTACTTC.

This rearrangement joins TRBV9 to TRBJ2-1; possible D gene TRBD2, 5 bases. In germline, CDR1 is SGDLS, CDR2 YYNGEE. The CDR3 covers 14 residues. V gave up 0 bases and J gave up 8 bases, with 12 bases separating them. This CDR3 is CASSVAGMVDEQFF. CDR3 coding DNA: TGTGCCAGCAGCGTAGCCGGGATGGTTGATGAGCAGTTCTTC.

The V and J genes are TRBV6-1 and TRBJ2-7; D is perhaps TRBD2 (5 bases). The germline CDR1 and CDR2 sequences are MNHNS and SASEGT. This CDR3 region has 15 residues. The ends were cut back, 4 bases at V and 2 bases at J, with 15 bases in the middle. CDR3 amino acids: CASSVVSAVTYEQYF. The CDR3 coding sequence is TGTGCCAGCAGTGTGGTGTCAGCGGTGACCTACGAGCAGTACTTC.

The CDR3 spells CASSFGDRGFF. CDR3 in DNA: TGTGCCAGCAGCTTCGGGGACCGTGGTTTCTTT. This chain connects TRBV7-9 to TRBJ1-1; perhaps TRBD1 as D (5 bases). The germline CDR1 and CDR2 sequences are SEHNR and FQNEAQ (reference sequence). CDR3 length equals 11 residues. Trimming cost V 3 bases and J 13 bases, with 12 bases left between them.

The chain employs TRBV4-2 and TRBJ2-7; TRBD2 matches at 10 bases. After removal of 0 bases from V and 6 bases from J, the junction contained 8 bases not matched to a gene. The CDR3 runs 16 residues. Per the germline V gene, CDR1 is LGHNA and CDR2 is YNFKEQ. The CDR3 coding sequence is TGTGCCAGCAGCCAAGATTTAGCGGGAGGAGGGGGCGAGCAGTACTTC. This encodes CASSQDLAGGGGEQYF.

The V gene is TRBV19, the J gene TRBJ1-2; the D is unclear. The germline V gene has CDR1 LNHDA and CDR2 SQIVND (reference sequence). V lost 6 bases and J lost 3, with 14 bases in between. CDR3 length: 14 residues. As DNA, the CDR3 is TGTGCCAGTAGCCGATTATCTGCAGACTATGGCTACACCTTC. As protein: CASSRLSADYGYTF.

This chain links TRBV29-1 with TRBJ2-1; 10 bases line up with TRBD2. The CDR3 sequence is 19 residues long. With 1 base clipped from V and 0 bases from J, the junction kept 12 bases outside the gene matches. Germline lookup yields CDR1 SQVTM and CDR2 ANQGSEA. The CDR3 DNA sequence: TGCAGCGTTGAAGGCTTTTCGGGGGCTAGCGGGAGCTCCTACAATGAGCAGTTCTTC. Encoded protein: CSVEGFSGASGSSYNEQFF.

This chain uses TRBV27 with TRBJ2-1; 11 nucleotides match TRBD2. Trimming took 4 bases from V and 8 from J; bases not matched to a gene: 10. Germline CDR1 MNHEY, CDR2 SMNVEV (reference sequence). CDR3 length: 16 residues. CDR3 sequence (DNA): TGTGCCAGCAGTTCCTTACTAGCGGGGGAGGGGGATGAGCAGTTCTTC. Its protein is CASSSLLAGEGDEQFF.

The chain is built from TRBV7-9 and TRBJ2-1; 9 bases are a match to TRBD2. J was trimmed by 9 bases and V by 3 bases; bases with no gene match: 9. Germline loops: CDR1 SEHNR, CDR2 FQNEAQ (reference sequence). The CDR3 consists of 15 residues. The CDR3 bases are TGTGCCAGCAGCTTTGCGGGAGGGGGTACGGGTGAGCAGTTCTTC. As protein: CASSFAGGGTGEQFF.

The chain is built from TRBV10-3 and TRBJ2-3; D gene ambiguous. The ends were cut back, 2 bases at V and 3 bases at J, with 15 bases in the middle. The V gene's germline CDR1 is ENHRY and CDR2 SYGVKD. This CDR3 contains 16 residues. The CDR3 sequence is CAISEGPGARTDTQYF. The CDR3 DNA reads TGTGCCATCAGTGAGGGGCCTGGTGCAAGGACAGATACGCAGTATTTT.

The chain has TRBV7-9 and TRBJ1-1; D uncertain. Trimming removed 5 bases from V and 1 base from J, with 8 bases in between. Germline V gene data show CDR1 as SEHNR and CDR2 as FQNEAQ (reference sequence). The CDR3 runs to 13 residues. This chain's CDR3 is CASSPAGNTEAFF. Written as DNA, the CDR3 is TGTGCCAGCAGCCCCGCGGGGAACACTGAAGCTTTCTTT.